These 3 T cell receptor beta chains were all obtained from the same sample, sequenced in a study of PD-1 blockade in mismatch repair-deficient tumors. Libraries were prepared by immunoSEQ multiplex PCR; TCRdb keeps only in-frame clonotypes and omits some of them. The data show around 40,000 clones, around 83% seen once. The sequencing used peripheral blood, collected approximately 80 weeks after starting pembrolizumab. These receptor sequences come from an adult with mismatch repair-deficient cancer.

The chain combines TRBV15 with TRBJ2-1; D ambiguous. The V gene's germline CDR1 is LNHNV and CDR2 YYDKDF (reference sequence). V was pared by 1 base and J by 3 bases, with 1 base between. The CDR3 has 12 residues. The CDR3 DNA reads TGTGCCACCAGCAGAGTCTACAATGAGCAGTTCTTC. It specifies CATSRVYNEQFF.

The V and J genes are TRBV11-1 and TRBJ1-3, with D possibly being TRBD1 (6 bases). V lost 1 base, J lost 4 bases, and 14 bases lay in between. CDR3 length: 16 residues. Germline loops: CDR1 SGHAT, CDR2 FQDESV (reference sequence). The CDR3 loop reads CASSLGGGGAGNTIYF. As DNA, the CDR3 is TGTGCCAGCAGCTTAGGCGGCGGGGGCGCCGGAAACACCATATATTTT.

The genes are TRBV23-1 and TRBJ2-2; no definite D call. TRBV23-1 is treated as an ORF (open reading frame) with a function not yet certain. The CDR3 is made up of 15 amino acids. The germline V and J ends were trimmed by 8 bases and 5 bases, with 18 bases remaining between them. CDR3 region: CASEPRTPRTGELFF. CDR3 sequence (DNA): TGCGCCAGCGAACCTAGGACCCCACGGACCGGGGAGCTGTTTTTT.